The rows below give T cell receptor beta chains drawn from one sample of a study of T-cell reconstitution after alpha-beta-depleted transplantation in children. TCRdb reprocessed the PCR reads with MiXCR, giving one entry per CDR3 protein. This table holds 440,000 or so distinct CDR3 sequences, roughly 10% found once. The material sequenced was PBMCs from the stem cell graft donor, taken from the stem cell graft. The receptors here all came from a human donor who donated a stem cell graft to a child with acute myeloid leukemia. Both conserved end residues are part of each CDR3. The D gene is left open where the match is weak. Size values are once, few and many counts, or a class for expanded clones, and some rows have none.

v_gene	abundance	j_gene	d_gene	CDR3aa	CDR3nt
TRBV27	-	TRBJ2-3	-	CASSLISQPDTDTQYF	TGTGCCAGCAGTTTAATCAGCCAGCCTGACACAGATACGCAGTATTTT
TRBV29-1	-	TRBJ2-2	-	CSVRQFLNTGELFF	TGCAGCGTCCGACAGTTTCTCAACACCGGGGAGCTGTTTTTT
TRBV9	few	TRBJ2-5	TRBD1	CASSFTGQGLQETQYF	TGTGCCAGCAGCTTTACGGGACAGGGGCTCCAAGAGACCCAGTACTTC
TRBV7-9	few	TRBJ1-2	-	CASSSGRTPSGGYTF	TGTGCCAGCAGCTCAGGCAGGACACCCTCGGGTGGCTACACCTTC
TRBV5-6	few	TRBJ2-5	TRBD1	CASSWTGSKETQYF	TGTGCCAGCAGCTGGACAGGGTCAAAGGAGACCCAGTACTTC
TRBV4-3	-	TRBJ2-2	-	CASSQDPTGGELFF	TGCGCCAGCAGCCAAGACCCTACTGGGGGGGAGCTGTTTTTT
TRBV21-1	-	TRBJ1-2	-	CASSKDGPFYGYTF	TGTGCCAGCAGCAAAGATGGACCCTTCTATGGCTACACCTTC
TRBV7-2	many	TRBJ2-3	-	CASSFGGGSTDTQYF	TGTGCCAGCAGCTTTGGAGGGGGCAGCACAGATACGCAGTATTTT
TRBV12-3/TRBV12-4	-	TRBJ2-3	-	CASTALGTDTQYF	TGTGCCAGCACCGCTTTGGGCACAGATACGCAGTATTTT
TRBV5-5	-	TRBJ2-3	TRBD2	CASSYSGTSPTDTQYF	TGTGCCAGCAGCTATTCCGGGACTAGCCCCACAGATACGCAGTATTTT
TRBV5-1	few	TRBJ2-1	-	CASSPTPGHHPGEQFF	TGCGCCAGCAGCCCAACTCCGGGACACCATCCAGGTGAGCAGTTCTTC
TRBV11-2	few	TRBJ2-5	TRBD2	CASRRLATSGKETQYF	TGTGCCAGCAGGAGACTCGCGACTAGCGGGAAAGAGACCCAGTACTTC
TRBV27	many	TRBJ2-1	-	CASSFRGVSTRPFF	TGTGCCAGCAGTTTCAGGGGAGTTTCCACTAGGCCGTTCTTC
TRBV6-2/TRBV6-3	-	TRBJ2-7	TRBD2	CASSSSGTSGSKYEQYF	TGTGCCAGCAGTTCCTCTGGGACTAGCGGGAGCAAGTACGAGCAGTACTTC
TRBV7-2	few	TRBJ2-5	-	CASSLLTLGGETQYF	TGTGCCAGCAGCTTACTCACCCTGGGAGGAGAGACCCAGTACTTC
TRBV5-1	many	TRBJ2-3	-	CASSSLASTDTQYF	TGCGCCAGCAGTTCGCTAGCTAGCACAGATACGCAGTATTTT
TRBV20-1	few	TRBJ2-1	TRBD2	CSARVASGTNNEQFF	TGCAGTGCTAGAGTTGCTAGCGGGACCAACAATGAGCAGTTCTTC
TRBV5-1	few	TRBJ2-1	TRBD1	CASSLRSLTGEPNEQFF	TGCGCCAGCAGCTTAAGATCATTGACAGGGGAACCCAATGAGCAGTTCTTC
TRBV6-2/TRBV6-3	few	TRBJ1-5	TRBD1	CASSRDRVDNQPQHF	TGTGCCAGCAGCCGGGACAGGGTTGATAATCAGCCCCAGCATTTT
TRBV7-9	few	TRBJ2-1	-	CASSSSKDNYNEQFF	TGTGCCAGCAGCTCGTCCAAGGACAACTACAATGAGCAGTTCTTC
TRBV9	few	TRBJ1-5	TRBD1	CASSQTGLVEPQHF	TGTGCCAGCAGCCAGACAGGGCTGGTGGAGCCCCAGCATTTT
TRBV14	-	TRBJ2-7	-	CASSQDRLAPAYEQYF	TGTGCCAGCAGCCAAGATAGGCTAGCCCCCGCCTACGAGCAGTACTTC